The 6 T cell receptor beta chains reported below all come from one sample, sequenced in a study of cytomegalovirus exposure and HLA in healthy donors. Primers for the PCR totalled 60 Vbeta and 13 Jbeta. Sequencing used immunoSEQ multiplex PCR; TCRdb keeps in-frame clones, though not all of them. There are 66,000 or so clones in the sample; around 92% occur only once, and more than 1.3% lies in the top ten. Specimen: PBMCs. The receptors were sampled from a man aged 25-45 years in good health and CMV-seropositive.

The rearrangement links TRBV28 to TRBJ1-1; weak D call: TRBD1 (6 bases). Germline assignment: CDR1 MDHEN and CDR2 SYDVKM. The CDR3 consists of 13 residues. The V end was cut by 7 bases, the J end by 1 base, with 10 bases between. CDR3 sequence: CASKIQGNTEAFF. DNA for the CDR3: TGTGCCAGCAAAATACAGGGGAACACTGAAGCTTTCTTT.

V gene TRBV4-2 combines with J gene TRBJ1-1, with D perhaps matching TRBD1 (5 bases). In germline, CDR1 is LGHNA, CDR2 YNFKEQ. The CDR3 spans 13 residues. V lost 0 bases, J lost 7 bases, and 9 bases lay in between. The chain's CDR3 is CASSQEGQGEAFF. For the CDR3, the DNA is TGTGCCAGCAGCCAAGAGGGGCAGGGTGAAGCTTTCTTT.

The chain uses TRBV5-1 and TRBJ2-7; D may be TRBD2 (5 bases). The CDR3 covers 13 residues. CDR1 is SGHRS and CDR2 is YFSETQ in the germline V gene. V was shortened by 4 bases and J by 5 bases, with 13 bases between the two germline ends. The CDR3 sequence is CASSLDFEDEQYF. CDR3 sequence (DNA): TGCGCCAGCAGCCTGGACTTCGAGGACGAGCAGTACTTC. The full variable domain, with the rest looked up from reference TRBV5-1 and TRBJ2-7, is KAGVTQTPRYLIKTRGQQVTLSCSPISGHRSVSWYQQTPGQGLQFLFEYFSETQRNKGNFPGRFSGRQFSNSRSEMNVSTLELGDSALYLCASSLDFEDEQYFGPGTRLTVT.

The CDR3 region has the DNA TGTGCCAGCAGTAACCGGGACAGGGGGACTGAAGCTTTCTTT. It encodes CASSNRDRGTEAFF. This chain uses TRBV6-5 with TRBJ1-1; 11 positions agree with TRBD1. V was clipped by 5 bases and J by 5 bases; unmatched bases: 4. The germline V gene encodes CDR1 MNHEY and CDR2 SVGAGI. CDR3 length: 14 amino acids.

This chain uses TRBV6-6 with TRBJ1-2, with D unresolved. V lost 0 bases, J lost 6 bases, and 14 bases lay in between. From germline, CDR1 is MNHNY and CDR2 SVGAGI (reference sequence). The CDR3 totals 15 residues. The DNA for the CDR3 is TGTGCCAGCAGTTACTCGGACTCGGGAGGTCATGGCTACACCTTC. Protein sequence: CASSYSDSGGHGYTF.

The chain employs TRBV7-3 and TRBJ2-7, with 7 nucleotides matching TRBD2. The CDR3 sequence is 15 residues long. With 2 bases clipped from V and 3 bases from J, the junction kept 7 bases outside the gene matches. The germline V gene encodes CDR1 SGHTA and CDR2 FQGTGA. The CDR3 DNA sequence: TGTGCCAGCAGCTTAGGGTTCGCTAGCGGCTACGAGCAGTACTTC. This sequence encodes CASSLGFASGYEQYF.